Detailed here is one TCR beta chain. Its matching antigen is unknown. The data originate from a study of T cells in Graves' hyperthyroidism and ophthalmopathy. Patients with ophthalmopathy all had a Clinical Activity Score of at least 3, a NOSPECS grade of at least 4 and duration under 3 months. Patients were excluded because of uncontrolled infection, other autoimmune disease, pregnancy or lactation. Researchers amplified the TCR beta CDR3 regions from RNA transcripts. The TCR CDR3 first-round RT-PCR relied on the HTBI primer set. TCRdb re-analysed the multiplex PCR reads in MiXCR, keeping a single row per CDR3 protein. The sample has hundreds of thousands of distinct CDR3 sequences, 20% to 25% seen once. CDR3 length equals 14 residues. The germline gives CDR1 SGHNT, CDR2 YENEEA. V shed 4 bases and J 3 bases; nucleotides not matched to a gene: 2. Broader study findings: Peripheral blood also featured most of the thyroid clonotypes expanded above 0.001.

Sequenced input: blood. The chain employs TRBV11-3 and TRBJ2-5; 10 bases are shared with TRBD2. The origin of this receptor is a man aged 25-45 years with Graves' ophthalmopathy. The CDR3 nucleotides read TGTGCCAGCAGCTCCGGACTAGCGGAAGAGACCCAGTACTTC. Its translation is CASSSGLAEETQYF.